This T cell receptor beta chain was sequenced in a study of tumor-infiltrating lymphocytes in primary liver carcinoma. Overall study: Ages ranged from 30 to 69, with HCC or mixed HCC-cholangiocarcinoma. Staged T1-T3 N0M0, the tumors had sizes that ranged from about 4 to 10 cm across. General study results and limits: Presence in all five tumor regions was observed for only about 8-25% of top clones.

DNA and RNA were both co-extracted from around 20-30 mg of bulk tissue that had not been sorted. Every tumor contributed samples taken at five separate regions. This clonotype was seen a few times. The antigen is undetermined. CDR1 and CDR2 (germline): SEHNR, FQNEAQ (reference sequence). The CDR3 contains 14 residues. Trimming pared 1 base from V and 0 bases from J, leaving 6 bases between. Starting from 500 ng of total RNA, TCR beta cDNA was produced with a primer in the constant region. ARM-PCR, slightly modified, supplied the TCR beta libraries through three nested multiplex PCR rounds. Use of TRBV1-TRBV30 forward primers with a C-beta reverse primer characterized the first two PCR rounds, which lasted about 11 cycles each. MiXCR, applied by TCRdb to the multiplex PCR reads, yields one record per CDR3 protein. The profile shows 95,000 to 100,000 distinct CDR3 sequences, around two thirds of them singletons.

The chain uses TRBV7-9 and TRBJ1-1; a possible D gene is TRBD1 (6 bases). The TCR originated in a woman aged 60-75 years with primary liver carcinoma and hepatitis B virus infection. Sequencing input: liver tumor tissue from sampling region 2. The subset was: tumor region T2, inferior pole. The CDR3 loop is CASSLGQVNTEAFF. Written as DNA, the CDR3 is TGTGCCAGCAGCTTAGGACAGGTGAACACTGAAGCTTTCTTT.